The present T cell receptor beta chain was sequenced within a study of tumor-infiltrating lymphocytes in localized non-small cell lung cancer. Turning to the study itself: Patients included smokers and never-smokers with various histologies, some sampled after neoadjuvant chemotherapy. General study results and limits: Technical variation could not be separated from intratumor heterogeneity here.

Comments on this clone: Antigen: not known.

J lost 3 bases, V lost 3 bases, and 5 bases had no gene match. From germline, CDR1 is KGHSH and CDR2 LQKENI. The CDR3 has 14 residues. Data came from immunoSEQ multiplex PCR; TCRdb stores just in-frame clones and leaves some out. Seen here are more than 4,500 clones, 90% to 97% observed once, and the top ten hold around 3.1%. This TCR derives from a human donor with non-small cell lung cancer. What was sequenced was uninvolved lung tissue not adjacent to the tumor. The chain has TRBV18 and TRBJ2-7; 7 bases are a match to TRBD1. This chain's CDR3 is CASSPVGQDYEQYF. The CDR3 coding sequence is TGTGCCAGCTCACCCGTAGGACAGGACTACGAGCAGTACTTC.